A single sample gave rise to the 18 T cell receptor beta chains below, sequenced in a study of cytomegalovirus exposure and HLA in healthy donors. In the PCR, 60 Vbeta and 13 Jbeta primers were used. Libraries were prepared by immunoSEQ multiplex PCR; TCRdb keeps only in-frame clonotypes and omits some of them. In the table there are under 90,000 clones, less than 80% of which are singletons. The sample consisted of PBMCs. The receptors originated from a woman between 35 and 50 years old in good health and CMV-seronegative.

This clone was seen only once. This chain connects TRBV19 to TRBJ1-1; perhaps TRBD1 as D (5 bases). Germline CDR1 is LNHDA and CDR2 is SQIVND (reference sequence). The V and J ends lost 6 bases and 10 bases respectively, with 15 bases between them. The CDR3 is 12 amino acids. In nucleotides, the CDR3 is TGTGCCAGTAGCGGCTCCGAAAGGGGAGCTTTCTTT. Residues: CASSGSERGAFF. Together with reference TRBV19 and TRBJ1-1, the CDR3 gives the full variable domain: DGGITQSPKYLFRKEGQNVTLSCEQNLNHDAMYWYRQDPGQGLRLIYYSQIVNDFQKGDIAEGYSVSREKKESFPLTVTSAQKNPTAFYLCASSGSERGAFFGQGTRLTVV.

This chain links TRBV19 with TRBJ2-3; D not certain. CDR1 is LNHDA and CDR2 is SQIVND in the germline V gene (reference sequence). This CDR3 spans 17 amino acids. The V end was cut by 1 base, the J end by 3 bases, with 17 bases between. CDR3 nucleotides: TGTGCCAGTAGTATAGTCGGGTCCTATTGGGTAACAGATACGCAGTATTTT. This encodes CASSIVGSYWVTDTQYF.

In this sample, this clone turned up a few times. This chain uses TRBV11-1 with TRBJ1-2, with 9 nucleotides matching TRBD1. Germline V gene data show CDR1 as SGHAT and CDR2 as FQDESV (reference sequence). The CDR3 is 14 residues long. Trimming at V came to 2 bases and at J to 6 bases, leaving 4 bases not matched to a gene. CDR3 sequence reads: CASSLTGQGHGYTF. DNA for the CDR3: TGTGCCAGCAGCTTAACCGGACAGGGGCATGGCTACACCTTC.

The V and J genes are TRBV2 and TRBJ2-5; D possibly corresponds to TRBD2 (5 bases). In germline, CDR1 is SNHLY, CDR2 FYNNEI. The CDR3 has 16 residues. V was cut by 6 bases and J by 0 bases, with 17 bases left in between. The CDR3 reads CASRRVKKPYQETQYF. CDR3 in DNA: TGTGCCAGCAGGAGGGTCAAGAAACCGTACCAAGAGACCCAGTACTTC.

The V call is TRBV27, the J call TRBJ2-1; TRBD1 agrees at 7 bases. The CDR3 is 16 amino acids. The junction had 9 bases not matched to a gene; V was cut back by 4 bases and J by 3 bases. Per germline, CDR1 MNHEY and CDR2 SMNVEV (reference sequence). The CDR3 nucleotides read TGTGCCAGCAGTTCCCCACAGGGGCTTTTCTACAATGAGCAGTTCTTC. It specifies CASSSPQGLFYNEQFF.

CDR3 DNA sequence: TGTGCCAGCAGTGAAGGACGTGGACAGGGCCTAACCCAGTACTTC. Its protein product is CASSEGRGQGLTQYF. This chain uses TRBV6-1 with TRBJ2-5; 8 bases are shared with TRBD1. Trimming cost V 1 base and J 8 bases; bases outside gene matches: 9. Germline V gives CDR1 MNHNS, CDR2 SASEGT. CDR3 length: 15 residues.

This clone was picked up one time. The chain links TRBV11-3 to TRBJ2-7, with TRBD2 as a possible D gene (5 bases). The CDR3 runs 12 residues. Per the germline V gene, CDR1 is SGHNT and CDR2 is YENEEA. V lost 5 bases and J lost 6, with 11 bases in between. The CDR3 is CASSRDGGEQYF. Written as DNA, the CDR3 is TGTGCCAGCAGCAGGGATGGAGGCGAGCAGTACTTC.

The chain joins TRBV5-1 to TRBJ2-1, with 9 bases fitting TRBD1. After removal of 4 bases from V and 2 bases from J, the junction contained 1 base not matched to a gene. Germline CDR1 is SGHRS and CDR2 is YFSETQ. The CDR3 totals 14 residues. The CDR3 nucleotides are TGCGCCAGCAGCCGGGACAGGGCCTACAATGAGCAGTTCTTC. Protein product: CASSRDRAYNEQFF. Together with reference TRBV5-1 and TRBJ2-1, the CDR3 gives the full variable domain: KAGVTQTPRYLIKTRGQQVTLSCSPISGHRSVSWYQQTPGQGLQFLFEYFSETQRNKGNFPGRFSGRQFSNSRSEMNVSTLELGDSALYLCASSRDRAYNEQFFGPGTRLTVL.

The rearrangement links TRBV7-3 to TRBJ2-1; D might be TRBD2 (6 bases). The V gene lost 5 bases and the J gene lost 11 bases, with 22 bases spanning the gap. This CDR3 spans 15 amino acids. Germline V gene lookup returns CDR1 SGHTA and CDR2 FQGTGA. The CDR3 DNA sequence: TGTGCCAGCAGCCCCACCGGGACTTACTCTACGAAGCAGTTCTTC. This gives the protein CASSPTGTYSTKQFF.

DNA of the CDR3: TGCGCCAGCAGCGCTACAGGGGGCGCGTTCGACGAGCAGTACTTC. Protein product: CASSATGGAFDEQYF. The V and J genes are TRBV5-1 and TRBJ2-5; 9 bases are shared with TRBD1. The tail of the sequence fits TRBJ2-7 better, so the J call may be wrong. This CDR3 region has 15 residues. Germline V gives CDR1 SGHRS, CDR2 YFSETQ.

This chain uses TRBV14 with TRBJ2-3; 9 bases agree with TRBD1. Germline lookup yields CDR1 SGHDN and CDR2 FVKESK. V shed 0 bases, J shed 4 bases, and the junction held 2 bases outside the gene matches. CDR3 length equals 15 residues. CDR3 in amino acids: CASSQEDRGSDTQYF. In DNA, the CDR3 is TGTGCCAGCAGCCAAGAGGACAGGGGATCAGATACGCAGTATTTT.

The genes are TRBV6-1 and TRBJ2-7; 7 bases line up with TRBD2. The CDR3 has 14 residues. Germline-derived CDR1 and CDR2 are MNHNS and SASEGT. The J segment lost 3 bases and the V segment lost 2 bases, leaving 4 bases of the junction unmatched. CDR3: CASSELTSLYEQYF. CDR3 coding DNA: TGTGCCAGCAGTGAATTGACTAGCCTCTACGAGCAGTACTTC.

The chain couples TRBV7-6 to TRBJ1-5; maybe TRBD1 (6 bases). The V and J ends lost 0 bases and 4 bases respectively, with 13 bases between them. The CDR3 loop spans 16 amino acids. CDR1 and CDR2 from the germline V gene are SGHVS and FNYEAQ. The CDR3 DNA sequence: TGTGCCAGCAGCTTAGCGGTGACAGGCCCAAATCAGCCCCAGCATTTT. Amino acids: CASSLAVTGPNQPQHF. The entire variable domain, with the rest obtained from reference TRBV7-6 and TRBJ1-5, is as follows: GAGVSQSPRYKVTKRGQDVALRCDPISGHVSLYWYRQALGQGPEFLTYFNYEAQQDKSGLPNDRFSAERPEGSISTLTIQRTEQRDSAMYRCASSLAVTGPNQPQHFGDGTRLSIL.

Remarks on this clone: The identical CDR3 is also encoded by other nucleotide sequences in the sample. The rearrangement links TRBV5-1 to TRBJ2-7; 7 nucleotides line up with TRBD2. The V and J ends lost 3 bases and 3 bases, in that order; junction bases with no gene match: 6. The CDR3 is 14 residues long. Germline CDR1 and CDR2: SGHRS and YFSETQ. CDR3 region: CASSSLGGIYEQYF. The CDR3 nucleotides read TGCGCCAGCAGCTCCCTCGGGGGGATCTACGAGCAGTACTTC. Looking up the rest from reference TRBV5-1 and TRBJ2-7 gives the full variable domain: KAGVTQTPRYLIKTRGQQVTLSCSPISGHRSVSWYQQTPGQGLQFLFEYFSETQRNKGNFPGRFSGRQFSNSRSEMNVSTLELGDSALYLCASSSLGGIYEQYFGPGTRLTVT.

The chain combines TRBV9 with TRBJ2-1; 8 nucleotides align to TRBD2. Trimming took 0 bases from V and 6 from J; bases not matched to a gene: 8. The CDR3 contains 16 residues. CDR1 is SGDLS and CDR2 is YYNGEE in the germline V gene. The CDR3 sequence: CASSVESRGDLNEQFF. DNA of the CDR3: TGTGCCAGCAGCGTAGAATCGCGGGGGGACCTCAATGAGCAGTTCTTC.

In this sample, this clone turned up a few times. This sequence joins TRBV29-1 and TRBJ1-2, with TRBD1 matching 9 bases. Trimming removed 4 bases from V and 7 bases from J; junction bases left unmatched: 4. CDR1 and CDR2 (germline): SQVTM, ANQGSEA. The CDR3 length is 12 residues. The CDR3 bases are TGCAGCGTTGGACAGGGGGAGGGTGGCTACACCTTC. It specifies CSVGQGEGGYTF.

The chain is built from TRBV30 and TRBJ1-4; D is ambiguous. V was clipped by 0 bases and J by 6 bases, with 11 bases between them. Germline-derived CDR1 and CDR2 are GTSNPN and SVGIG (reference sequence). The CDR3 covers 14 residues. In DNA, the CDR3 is TGTGCCTGGAGTGTACGAGGCTTGGATGAAAAACTGTTTTTT. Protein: CAWSVRGLDEKLFF.

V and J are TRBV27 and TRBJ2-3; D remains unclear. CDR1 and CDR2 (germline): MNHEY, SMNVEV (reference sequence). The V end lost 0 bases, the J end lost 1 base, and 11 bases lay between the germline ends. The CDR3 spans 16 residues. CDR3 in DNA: TGTGCCAGCAGTTTATCGATAAGCGACGGCACAGATACGCAGTATTTT. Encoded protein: CASSLSISDGTDTQYF.